These 28 T cell receptor beta chains originate from one sample sequenced in a study of blood T cell repertoires in COVID-19. The assay was immunoSEQ multiplex PCR, and TCRdb's table has in-frame clones only and misses some. The sample holds 45,000 to 55,000 clones, 80% to 90% seen once. The sample was peripheral blood. The receptors come from a man aged 45-65 years with acute or convalescent COVID-19.

The V and J genes are TRBV2 and TRBJ1-5; a possible D gene is TRBD1 (6 bases). From germline, CDR1 is SNHLY and CDR2 FYNNEI. The V end lost 6 bases, the J end lost 2 bases, and 17 bases lay between the germline ends. This CDR3 spans 16 amino acids. The CDR3 reads CASSHPPTGGNQPQHF. For the CDR3, the DNA is TGTGCCAGCAGCCATCCCCCGACAGGTGGCAATCAGCCCCAGCATTTT.

The J gene is TRBJ2-5, the V gene TRBV5-1, with 7 bases that match TRBD2. V shed 4 bases, J shed 4 bases, and the junction held 10 bases outside the gene matches. Germline CDR1 and CDR2: SGHRS and YFSETQ. CDR3 length: 15 amino acids. The CDR3 sequence: CASSPGIAGGETQYF. CDR3 in DNA: TGCGCCAGCAGCCCCGGGATAGCGGGCGGAGAGACCCAGTACTTC.

This chain uses TRBV5-1 with TRBJ2-5, with a weak D call TRBD2 (5 bases). This CDR3 spans 13 amino acids. The germline V gene encodes CDR1 SGHRS and CDR2 YFSETQ. Trimming removed 4 bases at V and 2 bases at J, with 9 bases between. CDR3 protein: CASSTQRQETQYF. In DNA, the CDR3 is TGCGCCAGCAGCACCCAGCGGCAAGAGACCCAGTACTTC.

The rearrangement links TRBV2 to TRBJ2-3; no definite D call. Germline V gene data show CDR1 as SNHLY and CDR2 as FYNNEI. Trimming took 1 base from V and 0 from J, leaving 5 bases between them. The CDR3 consists of 14 residues. CDR3 nucleotide sequence: TGTGCCAGCAGTGAAGGGCACAGCACAGATACGCAGTATTTT. As protein: CASSEGHSTDTQYF. Supplemented by reference TRBV2 and TRBJ2-3, the full variable domain reads EPEVTQTPSHQVTQMGQEVILRCVPISNHLYFYWYRQILGQKVEFLVSFYNNEISEKSEIFDDQFSVERPDGSNFTLKIRSTKLEDSAMYFCASSEGHSTDTQYFGPGTRLTVL.

This chain links TRBV24-1 with TRBJ2-3, with 7 bases that match TRBD2. CDR1 KGHDR and CDR2 SFDVKD come from the germline V gene. This CDR3 spans 15 amino acids. V lost 4 bases to trimming and J lost 2 bases; unmatched junction nucleotides: 5. The DNA for the CDR3 is TGTGCCACCAGTGAAGCTAGCGGATTCACAGATACGCAGTATTTT. It is translated as CATSEASGFTDTQYF.

The J gene is TRBJ2-3, the V gene TRBV11-3; D might be TRBD1 (6 bases). The CDR3 is 15 residues long. V was clipped by 1 base and J by 4 bases, with 12 bases between them. Germline CDR1 and CDR2: SGHNT and YENEEA. The CDR3 DNA reads as TGTGCCAGCAGCTTAGGTCCACAGGGCGCAGATACGCAGTATTTT. Its translation: CASSLGPQGADTQYF.

The chain carries TRBV11-2 and TRBJ2-1; D may be TRBD2 (5 bases). Looked up from germline, CDR1 is SGHAT and CDR2 is FQNNGV. V dropped 1 base and J dropped 6 bases, with 16 bases sitting between them. CDR3 length: 16 residues. Here the CDR3 DNA reads TGTGCCAGCAGCTTAGTAGTTCGGGGTCTGGGCAATGAGCAGTTCTTC. It codes for CASSLVVRGLGNEQFF.

V and J are TRBV4-1 and TRBJ1-6; possible D gene TRBD1, 6 bases. The germline gives CDR1 MGHRA, CDR2 YSYEKL. Trimming took off 1 base at V and 7 bases at J, with 8 bases between the two ends. This CDR3 region has 14 residues. The CDR3 DNA is TGCGCCAGCAGCCAAGTTCAGGGGAATTCACCCCTCCACTTT. Translating gives CASSQVQGNSPLHF.

This clone was counted between two and nine times. The genes are TRBV4-1 and TRBJ1-1, with D perhaps TRBD1 (6 bases). Germline V CDR1 and CDR2: MGHRA, YSYEKL. The CDR3 covers 13 residues. V was shortened by 4 bases and J by 8 bases, with 14 bases between the two germline ends. Written as DNA, the CDR3 is TGCGCCAGCAGCCGAGGGGGTATCATGGAAGCTTTCTTT. Amino acid sequence: CASSRGGIMEAFF.

V gene TRBV13 combines with J gene TRBJ1-3; D is perhaps TRBD1 (5 bases). The germline V gene encodes CDR1 PRHDT and CDR2 FYEKMQ (reference sequence). The CDR3 is 15 residues long. The V end lost 1 base, the J end lost 2 bases, and 9 bases lay between the germline ends. CDR3 loop: CASSLASGTGNTIYF. CDR3 DNA: TGTGCCAGCAGCTTAGCGTCAGGGACTGGAAACACCATATATTTT. Variable domain in full (rest from reference TRBV13 and TRBJ1-3): AAGVIQSPRHLIKEKRETATLKCYPIPRHDTVYWYQQGPGQDPQFLISFYEKMQSDKGSIPDRFSAQQFSDYHSELNMSSLELGDSALYFCASSLASGTGNTIYFGEGSWLTVV.

V gene TRBV7-8 combines with J gene TRBJ2-3; D might be TRBD1 (5 bases). Per the germline V gene, CDR1 is SGHVS and CDR2 is FQNEAQ. The CDR3 is made up of 17 amino acids. V lost 5 bases and J lost 4, with 22 bases in between. CDR3: CASSQVLGQGRSDTQYF. In DNA, the CDR3 is TGTGCCAGCAGCCAAGTTTTGGGGCAGGGAAGGTCAGATACGCAGTATTTT.

The chain joins TRBV11-2 to TRBJ2-2, with unresolved D. The CDR3 covers 14 residues. The germline V gene encodes CDR1 SGHAT and CDR2 FQNNGV. The germline V and J ends were trimmed by 5 bases and 6 bases, with 13 bases remaining between them. This chain's CDR3 is CASSNLRVPGELFF. The CDR3 DNA sequence: TGTGCCAGCAGCAACCTCCGGGTCCCCGGGGAGCTGTTTTTT. Full variable domain (rest looked up from reference TRBV11-2 and TRBJ2-2): EAGVAQSPRYKIIEKRQSVAFWCNPISGHATLYWYQQILGQGPKLLIQFQNNGVVDDSQLPKDRFSAERLKGVDSTLKIQPAKLEDSAVYLCASSNLRVPGELFFGEGSRLTVL.

The chain combines TRBV5-8 with TRBJ1-1; the D gene is possibly TRBD1 (5 bases). The CDR3 runs 12 residues. Trimming cost V 4 bases and J 8 bases, with 12 bases left between them. Germline-derived CDR1 and CDR2 are SGHTS and YDEGEE. The CDR3 DNA follows: TGTGCCAGCAGCCTCATACAGGAAGAAGCTTTCTTT. Encoded protein: CASSLIQEEAFF.

The chain combines TRBV3-1 (or the pseudogene TRBV3-2) with TRBJ1-2; maybe TRBD1 (6 bases). CDR3 size: 15 residues. V lost 4 bases and J 0 bases, leaving 12 bases between the germline ends. Germline-derived CDR1 and CDR2 are LGHDT and YNNKEL (reference sequence). CDR3 coding DNA: TGTGCCAGCAGCCCGCGGGGGGCTGCTAACTATGGCTACACCTTC. The encoded protein is CASSPRGAANYGYTF.

This clone has only a few counts. The CDR3, as DNA: TGCAGCGTTGGCCAGCTAGACTCGTACGAGCAGTTCTTC. It yields the protein CSVGQLDSYEQFF. V gene TRBV29-1 combines with J gene TRBJ2-1; D gene unclear. Per the germline V gene, CDR1 is SQVTM and CDR2 is ANQGSEA. Between the trimmed V and J ends, which lost 4 bases and 10 bases, there was a span of 17 bases. This CDR3 comprises 13 residues.

J is TRBJ1-2 and V is TRBV24-1; tentatively, D is TRBD1 (6 bases). Germline V gene data show CDR1 as KGHDR and CDR2 as SFDVKD. This CDR3 region has 14 residues. Trimming cost V 4 bases and J 7 bases, with 15 bases left between them. The CDR3 is CATSDRTGFGGYTF. The CDR3 DNA is TGTGCCACCAGTGACCGTACAGGGTTCGGTGGCTACACCTTC.

On this clone: The germline gene is not matched at one end of the junction; a read error may be the cause. Here the CDR3 reads CASSPFIRGKVF. The DNA of the CDR3 is TGTGCCAGCAGTCCCTTCATTCGGGGAAAAGTATTC. The chain links TRBV28 to TRBJ2-4, with D tentatively TRBD2 (5 bases). The CDR3 spans 12 residues. CDR1 and CDR2 from the germline V gene are MDHEN and SYDVKM.

The V call is TRBV9, the J call TRBJ2-5, with 7 bases identical to TRBD2. With 8 bases clipped from V and 5 bases from J, the junction kept 18 bases outside the gene matches. The V gene's germline CDR1 is SGDLS and CDR2 YYNGEE. This CDR3 is built from 16 residues. This chain's CDR3 is CASTYEPAGMGETQYF. Written as DNA, the CDR3 is TGTGCCAGTACCTACGAGCCAGCGGGGATGGGCGAGACCCAGTACTTC.

This clone was counted a single time. The rearrangement uses TRBV19 and TRBJ2-7; TRBD1 matches at 8 bases. In germline, CDR1 is LNHDA, CDR2 SQIVND (reference sequence). V lost 5 bases to trimming and J lost 2 bases; unmatched junction nucleotides: 5. The CDR3 covers 14 residues. In nucleotides, the CDR3 is TGTGCCAGTAGTCCAGGACAGGGTCCCTACGAGCAGTACTTC. Amino acids: CASSPGQGPYEQYF.

The sample holds one count of this clone. Other DNA sequences of this sample code for an identical CDR3. The gene calls are TRBV19 and TRBJ2-1, with 9 bases fitting TRBD1. CDR3 length: 15 residues. Looked up from germline, CDR1 is LNHDA and CDR2 is SQIVND (reference sequence). V shed 3 bases, J shed 8 bases, and the junction held 8 bases outside the gene matches. CDR3 region: CASSMFGTGSDEQFF. As DNA, the CDR3 is TGTGCCAGTAGTATGTTTGGGACAGGGAGCGATGAGCAGTTCTTC. Complete variable domain (other parts from reference TRBV19 and TRBJ2-1): DGGITQSPKYLFRKEGQNVTLSCEQNLNHDAMYWYRQDPGQGLRLIYYSQIVNDFQKGDIAEGYSVSREKKESFPLTVTSAQKNPTAFYLCASSMFGTGSDEQFFGPGTRLTVL.

The gene calls are TRBV12-5 and TRBJ2-7, with 10 bases matching TRBD1. J lost 5 bases, V lost 0 bases, and 10 bases had no gene match. Germline V gene sequence: CDR1 LGHNT, CDR2 FRNRAP. The CDR3 covers 17 residues. CDR3 residues: CASGLVISGQGVHEQYF. In DNA, the CDR3 is TGTGCTAGTGGTTTGGTAATCTCCGGACAGGGGGTCCACGAGCAGTACTTC.

V usage is TRBV5-4 and J usage is TRBJ2-3; D is possibly TRBD2 (6 bases). The CDR3 covers 15 residues. CDR1 and CDR2 from the germline V gene are SGHNT and YYREEE (reference sequence). V lost 4 bases and J lost 2, with 14 bases in between. The CDR3 reads CASSPARGSTDTQYF. The CDR3 coding sequence is TGTGCCAGCAGCCCGGCCCGGGGGTCCACAGATACGCAGTATTTT. The variable domain in full, with the rest retrieved from reference TRBV5-4 and TRBJ2-3, is ETGVTQSPTHLIKTRGQQVTLRCSSQSGHNTVSWYQQALGQGPQFIFQYYREEENGRGNFPPRFSGLQFPNYSSELNVNALELDDSALYLCASSPARGSTDTQYFGPGTRLTVL.

This clone is classed as medium-sized. This CDR3 is CASSQDSSWAETQYF. DNA of the CDR3: TGCGCCAGCAGCCAAGATTCTAGCTGGGCGGAGACCCAGTACTTC. V is TRBV4-1 and J is TRBJ2-5; D is possibly TRBD2 (5 bases). Trimming removed 0 bases from V and 5 bases from J, with 13 bases in between. The CDR3 has 15 amino acids. Germline loops: CDR1 MGHRA, CDR2 YSYEKL.

The chain combines TRBV28 with TRBJ2-7; TRBD1 matches 7 bases. Germline CDR1 and CDR2: MDHEN and SYDVKM. The CDR3 runs to 13 residues. V was pared by 6 bases and J by 2 bases, with 4 bases of the junction left unmatched. CDR3 in DNA: TGTGCCAGCAGAACAGGGGCCGCCTACGAGCAGTACTTC. Translation: CASRTGAAYEQYF.

V usage is TRBV14 and J usage is TRBJ2-5; possibly TRBD1 for D (5 bases). Germline assignment: CDR1 SGHDN and CDR2 FVKESK. CDR3 length: 15 amino acids. Trimming removed 0 bases at V and 1 base at J, with 9 bases between. The CDR3 reads CASSQDSQGQETQYF. Written as DNA, the CDR3 is TGTGCCAGCAGCCAAGATTCCCAGGGCCAAGAGACCCAGTACTTC.

In its sample, this clone is medium-sized. This chain connects TRBV5-6 to TRBJ2-5, with TRBD2 matching 8 bases. Germline CDR1 SGHDT, CDR2 YYEEEE. V lost 4 bases to trimming and J lost 6 bases; unmatched junction nucleotides: 8. This CDR3 contains 14 residues. The CDR3 DNA is TGTGCCAGCAGCGACCAGGGACTAGGAAAGACCCAGTACTTC. Encoded protein: CASSDQGLGKTQYF.

The gene calls are TRBV12-3 or TRBV12-4 and TRBJ2-1; D gene unclear. Trimming removed 5 bases at V and 6 bases at J, with 8 bases between. This CDR3 contains 12 residues. The CDR3 spells CASSPPGNEQFF. The CDR3 DNA reads TGTGCCAGCAGTCCTCCCGGCAATGAGCAGTTCTTC.

This clone was observed a handful of times. Germline and junction disagree at one end, which may indicate a read error. The rearrangement links TRBV14 to TRBJ1-2; 7 nucleotides align to TRBD1. This CDR3 contains 15 residues. CDR1 is SGHDN and CDR2 is FVKESK in the germline V gene. CDR3 in amino acids: CASSQDPGQVYRYTF. In DNA form, the CDR3 reads TGTGCCAGCAGCCAGGACCCTGGACAGGTCTATCGCTACACCTTC.